These 13 T cell receptor beta chains were all obtained from the same sample, sequenced in a study of OX40 agonist ivuxolimab in advanced cancers. Repertoires were generated with immunoSEQ multiplex PCR, while TCRdb's copy carries only in-frame clones and drops some. The table lists tens of thousands of clones, roughly 91% of them singletons. Sequencing used CD4+ or CD8+ T cells sorted from blood, obtained in a trial of the OX40 agonist ivuxolimab. These receptors were taken from an adult with an advanced solid tumor such as melanoma, head and neck, liver or kidney cancer.

The chain couples TRBV6-5 to TRBJ2-7; D unclear. This CDR3 comprises 14 residues. Per the germline V gene, CDR1 is MNHEY and CDR2 is SVGAGI. V was clipped by 4 bases and J by 1 base, with 11 bases between them. DNA of the CDR3: TGTGCCAGCAGTTTCCCGGGCCGGTCCTACGAGCAGTACTTC. This sequence encodes CASSFPGRSYEQYF.

The rearrangement links TRBV7-2 to TRBJ1-2; no clear D. The CDR3 contains 12 residues. V lost 7 bases and J lost 4, with 10 bases in between. CDR1 and CDR2 (germline): SGHTA, FQGNSA. The CDR3 reads CASTSEFYGYTF. The CDR3 bases are TGTGCCAGCACCTCGGAATTCTATGGCTACACCTTC.

The V and J genes are TRBV11-2 and TRBJ2-1; no definite D call. The germline CDR1 and CDR2 sequences are SGHAT and FQNNGV. The CDR3 extends over 14 amino acids. Trimming removed 2 bases at V and 7 bases at J, with 12 bases between. The CDR3 spells CASSLSSSLNEQFF. DNA of the CDR3: TGTGCCAGCAGCTTATCGTCGTCCCTGAATGAGCAGTTCTTC.

Concerning this clone itself: This same CDR3 is encoded by further DNA sequences in the sample. The chain joins TRBV5-1 to TRBJ2-1, with 8 bases that match TRBD2. The junction had 4 bases not matched to a gene; V was cut back by 1 base and J by 4 bases. This CDR3 contains 15 residues. Per germline, CDR1 SGHRS and CDR2 YFSETQ. The CDR3 reads CASSLTSGFYNEQFF. CDR3 bases: TGCGCCAGCAGCTTGACTAGCGGATTTTACAATGAGCAGTTCTTC.

CDR3 DNA: TGCAGTGCTAGTGATGGAAGTACGCAGTATTTT. This sequence encodes CSASDGSTQYF. This chain connects TRBV20-1 to TRBJ2-3; D call uncertain. The CDR3 consists of 11 residues. The V gene lost 3 bases and the J gene lost 8 bases, with 9 bases spanning the gap. CDR1 is DFQATT and CDR2 is SNEGSKA in the germline V gene (reference sequence).

The V call is TRBV6-5, the J call TRBJ1-4, with 7 bases that match TRBD1. The CDR3 has 14 residues. The J segment lost 8 bases and the V segment lost 6 bases, leaving 9 bases of the junction unmatched. Per the germline V gene, CDR1 is MNHEY and CDR2 is SVGAGI. The CDR3 DNA follows: TGTGCCAGCAGGGTGACAGGGTCAGGGGAAAAACTGTTTTTT. This sequence encodes CASRVTGSGEKLFF.

This chain joins TRBV11-3 and TRBJ2-1, with D uncertain. Germline V CDR1 and CDR2: SGHNT, YENEEA. Deletions cut 8 bases from V and 2 bases from J, with 7 bases between. The CDR3 length is 12 residues. DNA of the CDR3: TGTGCCAGCGGGGAAACCTACAATGAGCAGTTCTTC. Protein product: CASGETYNEQFF.

The chain couples TRBV2 to TRBJ1-6; 8 bases line up with TRBD1. The CDR3 is made up of 16 amino acids. V lost 1 base and J lost 10; bases outside the gene matches: 9. Germline V gene data show CDR1 as SNHLY and CDR2 as FYNNEI. DNA of the CDR3: TGTGCCAGCAGTGAAGATCTTGCAGGGGGCCGCTCACCCCTCCACTTT. Its protein product is CASSEDLAGGRSPLHF.

The V and J genes are TRBV29-1 and TRBJ1-1; D unresolved. This CDR3 spans 12 amino acids. Germline-derived CDR1 and CDR2 are SQVTM and ANQGSEA. CDR3 DNA sequence: TGCAGTTCTCACTTCGTGAACACTGAAGCTTTCTTT. Residues: CSSHFVNTEAFF.

This chain links TRBV7-2 with TRBJ2-7; D unresolved. V shed 5 bases and J shed 3 bases, with 14 bases lying between them. Germline assignment: CDR1 SGHTA and CDR2 FQGNSA. This CDR3 contains 14 residues. DNA of the CDR3: TGTGCCAGCAGCCCACCCCGGCCCTACTACGAGCAGTACTTC. Its protein product is CASSPPRPYYEQYF. Supplemented by reference TRBV7-2 and TRBJ2-7, the full variable domain reads GAGVSQSPSNKVTEKGKDVELRCDPISGHTALYWYRQSLGQGLEFLIYFQGNSAPDKSGLPSDRFSAERTGGSVSTLTIQRTQQEDSAVYLCASSPPRPYYEQYFGPGTRLTVT.

This clone was picked up one time. The chain is built from TRBV6-5 and TRBJ2-7, with TRBD2 matching over 9 bases. CDR1 is MNHEY and CDR2 is SVGAGI in the germline V gene. Trimming cost V 6 bases and J 4 bases; bases outside gene matches: 10. The CDR3 runs 15 residues. CDR3 nucleotides: TGTGCCAGCAGGCTACAGGGGACTAGCCCATACGAGCAGTACTTC. Translated: CASRLQGTSPYEQYF.

This chain uses TRBV6-5 with TRBJ1-5, with D possibly being TRBD1 (5 bases). There are 13 residues in the CDR3. V lost 6 bases and J lost 9, with 15 bases in between. Germline V lookup: CDR1 MNHEY, CDR2 SVGAGI. CDR3 in DNA: TGTGCCAGCAGCCGGACACCTAACACGCCCCAGCATTTT. Translation: CASSRTPNTPQHF.

The chain has TRBV5-6 and TRBJ1-2, with D unresolved. The V and J ends lost 4 bases and 2 bases respectively, with 12 bases between them. The CDR3 sequence is 14 residues long. The germline V gene has CDR1 SGHDT and CDR2 YYEEEE. The CDR3 region has the DNA TGTGCCAGCAGCCTTCGCAGCCCCAACTATGGCTACACCTTC. The encoded protein is CASSLRSPNYGYTF.